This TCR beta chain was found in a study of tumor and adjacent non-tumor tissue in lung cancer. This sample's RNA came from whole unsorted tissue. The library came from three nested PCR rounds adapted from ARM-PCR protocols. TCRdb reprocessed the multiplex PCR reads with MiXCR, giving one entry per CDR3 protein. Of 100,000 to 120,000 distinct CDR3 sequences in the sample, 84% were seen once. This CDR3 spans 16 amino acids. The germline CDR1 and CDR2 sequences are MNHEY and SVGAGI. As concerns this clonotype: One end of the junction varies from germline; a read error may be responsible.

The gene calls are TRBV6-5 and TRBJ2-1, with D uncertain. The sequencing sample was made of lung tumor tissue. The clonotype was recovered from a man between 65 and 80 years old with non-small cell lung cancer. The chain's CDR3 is CDSSYVGARMGNEQFF. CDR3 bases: TGTGACAGCAGTTACGTCGGCGCGAGAATGGGCAATGAGCAGTTCTTC.